The rows below give T cell receptor beta chains drawn from one sample of a study of T cell responses to AZD1222 COVID-19 vaccine. TCRdb keeps only in-frame clones here, not all; method: immunoSEQ multiplex PCR. Of roughly 140,000 clones in the sample, more than 90% were seen once. The sample in question was peripheral blood, obtained 28 days after the second AZD1222 dose. These TCRs come from an adult who received the AZD1222 COVID-19 vaccine. CDR3s include the opening cysteine and the closing phenylalanine or tryptophan. A D gene is named only where the DNA matches it firmly. A row's size may be missing; if present it is once, few, many or a size class.

clone size: -
J gene: TRBJ1-2
D gene: TRBD1
CDR3 length: 14
V gene: TRBV6-1
CDR3 DNA: TGTGCCAGCAGTGAAGCAGGGACAGGGGTCGGCTACACCTTC
CDR3 protein: CASSEAGTGVGYTF

clone size: -
J gene: TRBJ1-5
D gene: -
CDR3 length: 15
V gene: TRBV24-1
CDR3 DNA: TGTGCCACAAGAGCGACCGGGACCATTAATCAGCCCCAGCATTTT
CDR3 protein: CATRATGTINQPQHF

clone size: -
J gene: TRBJ2-1
D gene: TRBD2
CDR3 length: 15
V gene: TRBV9
CDR3 DNA: TGTGCCAGCAGCCTTAGCGGGAGTCTCCAAGGGGAGCAGTTCTTC
CDR3 protein: CASSLSGSLQGEQFF

clone size: -
J gene: TRBJ1-3
D gene: -
CDR3 length: 16
V gene: TRBV7-9
CDR3 DNA: TGTGCCAGCAGCTTAGCCGGCGGGGGCGCTGGAAACACCATATATTTT
CDR3 protein: CASSLAGGGAGNTIYF

clone size: -
J gene: TRBJ2-5
D gene: TRBD1
CDR3 length: 16
V gene: TRBV13
CDR3 DNA: TGTGCCAGCAGCTTACCCCATCAGGGGGCCCAAGAGACCCAGTACTTC
CDR3 protein: CASSLPHQGAQETQYF

clone size: -
J gene: TRBJ1-2
D gene: TRBD1
CDR3 length: 14
V gene: TRBV19
CDR3 DNA: TGTGCCAGTAGAAGACAGGGTGTCTACTATGGCTACACCTTC
CDR3 protein: CASRRQGVYYGYTF

clone size: -
J gene: TRBJ1-1
D gene: -
CDR3 length: 12
V gene: TRBV30
CDR3 DNA: TGTGCCTGGAGTGTAGACCGATTCGGGGCTTTCTTT
CDR3 protein: CAWSVDRFGAFF

clone size: -
J gene: TRBJ2-2
D gene: -
CDR3 length: 17
V gene: TRBV11-3
CDR3 DNA: TGTGCCAGCAGCTTAGGACTCTTGGTGGCTCGGACCGGGGAGCTGTTTTTT
CDR3 protein: CASSLGLLVARTGELFF

clone size: -
J gene: TRBJ1-1
D gene: TRBD1
CDR3 length: 16
V gene: TRBV6-6
CDR3 DNA: TGTGCCAGCAGTTACTCCAGGGGGCTTCTGAACACTGAAGCTTTCTTT
CDR3 protein: CASSYSRGLLNTEAFF

clone size: -
J gene: TRBJ2-2
D gene: -
CDR3 length: 14
V gene: TRBV7-3
CDR3 DNA: TGTGCCAGCAGCTTTGGCGGGCCCACCGGGGAGCTGTTTTTT
CDR3 protein: CASSFGGPTGELFF

clone size: -
J gene: TRBJ2-1
D gene: -
CDR3 length: 16
V gene: TRBV21-1
CDR3 DNA: TGTGCCAGCAGCAATCGATGGTCGGGAGGGCTGGATGAGCAGTTCTTC
CDR3 protein: CASSNRWSGGLDEQFF

clone size: -
J gene: TRBJ2-5
D gene: TRBD2
CDR3 length: 17
V gene: TRBV3-1/TRBV3-2
CDR3 DNA: TGTGCCAGCAGCCCCCCCATAGCGGGGCAGTCTCGAGAGACCCAGTACTTC
CDR3 protein: CASSPPIAGQSRETQYF

clone size: -
J gene: TRBJ1-2
D gene: -
CDR3 length: 13
V gene: TRBV12-3/TRBV12-4
CDR3 DNA: TGTGCCAGCAGTTTACCCCAGGGTGATGGCTACACCTTC
CDR3 protein: CASSLPQGDGYTF

clone size: -
J gene: TRBJ2-7
D gene: -
CDR3 length: 14
V gene: TRBV2
CDR3 DNA: TGTGCCAGCAGTCGGGGGCCAGGCTCCTACGAGCAGTACTTC
CDR3 protein: CASSRGPGSYEQYF

clone size: once
J gene: TRBJ2-4
D gene: -
CDR3 length: 16
V gene: TRBV4-3
CDR3 DNA: TGCGCCAGCAGCCAAGAAAGGTCGCAGGGGGGGGACATTCAGTACTTC
CDR3 protein: CASSQERSQGGDIQYF

clone size: -
J gene: TRBJ1-6
D gene: -
CDR3 length: 12
V gene: TRBV28
CDR3 DNA: TGTGCCAGCAGTCCAACAGATTCACCCCTCCACTTT
CDR3 protein: CASSPTDSPLHF

clone size: -
J gene: TRBJ1-1
D gene: -
CDR3 length: 13
V gene: TRBV4-1
CDR3 DNA: TGCGCCAGCAGGATATTACCGAACACTGAAGCTTTCTTT
CDR3 protein: CASRILPNTEAFF

clone size: -
J gene: TRBJ2-7
D gene: TRBD2
CDR3 length: 15
V gene: TRBV27
CDR3 DNA: TGTGCCAGCAGTTTTGTAGCGGGAGCACCCTACGAGCAGTACTTC
CDR3 protein: CASSFVAGAPYEQYF

clone size: -
J gene: TRBJ1-3
D gene: -
CDR3 length: 15
V gene: TRBV19
CDR3 DNA: TGTGCCAGTAGTAGGGCAGGGAATTCTGGAAACACCATATATTTT
CDR3 protein: CASSRAGNSGNTIYF

clone size: -
J gene: TRBJ1-1
D gene: -
CDR3 length: 12
V gene: TRBV4-1
CDR3 DNA: TGCGCCAGCAGCCAGGGAAGCACTGAAGCTTTCTTT
CDR3 protein: CASSQGSTEAFF

clone size: -
J gene: TRBJ1-5
D gene: -
CDR3 length: 12
V gene: TRBV12-5
CDR3 DNA: TGTGCTAGTGCCTCAGGGGCCCAGCCCCAGCATTTT
CDR3 protein: CASASGAQPQHF

clone size: -
J gene: TRBJ2-1
D gene: -
CDR3 length: 17
V gene: TRBV28
CDR3 DNA: TGTGCCAGCAGGACGACCGCTCCTTTGAGCTCCTACAATGAGCAGTTCTTC
CDR3 protein: CASRTTAPLSSYNEQFF

clone size: -
J gene: TRBJ2-5
D gene: TRBD2
CDR3 length: 15
V gene: TRBV5-4
CDR3 DNA: TGTGCCAGCAGCTTGGCCAGCGGGAGGGGAGAGACCCAGTACTTC
CDR3 protein: CASSLASGRGETQYF

clone size: once
J gene: TRBJ2-7
D gene: -
CDR3 length: 15
V gene: TRBV11-2
CDR3 DNA: TGTGCCAGCAGCTTAGGTGTATTGCAGGGTCTCGAGCAGTACTTC
CDR3 protein: CASSLGVLQGLEQYF

clone size: -
J gene: TRBJ2-3
D gene: TRBD1
CDR3 length: 17
V gene: TRBV5-4
CDR3 DNA: TGTGCCAGCAGCCCCCCGAGAGGGGGACAGAGCACAGATACGCAGTATTTT
CDR3 protein: CASSPPRGGQSTDTQYF

clone size: -
J gene: TRBJ1-4
D gene: -
CDR3 length: 15
V gene: TRBV2
CDR3 DNA: TGTGCCAGCAGTGATGCCTCCTCAACTAATGAAAAACTGTTTTTT
CDR3 protein: CASSDASSTNEKLFF

clone size: -
J gene: TRBJ1-1
D gene: -
CDR3 length: 13
V gene: TRBV14
CDR3 DNA: TGTGCCAGCAGCCAAGGGTCTTTAACTGAAGCTTTCTTT
CDR3 protein: CASSQGSLTEAFF

clone size: -
J gene: TRBJ2-7
D gene: -
CDR3 length: 14
V gene: TRBV25-1
CDR3 DNA: TGTGCCAGCAGTGAATTTCGGGCCCCCTACGAGCAGTACTTC
CDR3 protein: CASSEFRAPYEQYF

clone size: -
J gene: TRBJ2-3
D gene: TRBD2
CDR3 length: 15
V gene: TRBV6-2/TRBV6-3
CDR3 DNA: TGTGCCAGCAGTTACTCGACTAGCGCCACAGATACGCAGTATTTT
CDR3 protein: CASSYSTSATDTQYF

clone size: -
J gene: TRBJ2-7
D gene: -
CDR3 length: 12
V gene: TRBV6-5
CDR3 DNA: TGTGCCAGCACCAGGACAGTGGGGGAGCAGTACTTC
CDR3 protein: CASTRTVGEQYF

clone size: -
J gene: TRBJ2-3
D gene: TRBD2
CDR3 length: 14
V gene: TRBV10-3
CDR3 DNA: TGTGCCCTCCGGCCGGGACTAGCGGGGGATACGCAGTATTTT
CDR3 protein: CALRPGLAGDTQYF

clone size: once
J gene: TRBJ2-7
D gene: -
CDR3 length: 12
V gene: TRBV28
CDR3 DNA: TGTGCCAGCAGTTTACAGGGGTACGAGCAGTACTTC
CDR3 protein: CASSLQGYEQYF

clone size: -
J gene: TRBJ2-5
D gene: TRBD2
CDR3 length: 18
V gene: TRBV6-2/TRBV6-3
CDR3 DNA: TGTGCCAGCAGTTACGCCCCTAGCGGGAGGGCCATGAGGGAGACCCAGTACTTC
CDR3 protein: CASSYAPSGRAMRETQYF

clone size: -
J gene: TRBJ2-1
D gene: -
CDR3 length: 15
V gene: TRBV21-1
CDR3 DNA: TGTGCCAGCCACCTCCTTCCCCTCTCCTACAATGAGCAGTTCTTC
CDR3 protein: CASHLLPLSYNEQFF

clone size: few
J gene: TRBJ2-3
D gene: TRBD2
CDR3 length: 17
V gene: TRBV4-1
CDR3 DNA: TGCGCCAGCAGCCCCAGGCTAGCGGGAGGGGGGCCAGATACGCAGTATTTT
CDR3 protein: CASSPRLAGGGPDTQYF

clone size: -
J gene: TRBJ2-1
D gene: TRBD2
CDR3 length: 14
V gene: TRBV27
CDR3 DNA: TGTGCCAGCAGTTTACAAGCGGGGGGAAATGAGCAGTTCTTC
CDR3 protein: CASSLQAGGNEQFF

clone size: -
J gene: TRBJ2-1
D gene: TRBD1
CDR3 length: 15
V gene: TRBV6-5
CDR3 DNA: TGTGCCAGCAGTTACACGACAGGGGTCATCAATGAGCAGTTCTTC
CDR3 protein: CASSYTTGVINEQFF

clone size: few
J gene: TRBJ2-5
D gene: -
CDR3 length: 15
V gene: TRBV25-1
CDR3 DNA: TGTGCCAGCAGTGAACGTGGCGGGGAGGTAGAGACCCAGTACTTC
CDR3 protein: CASSERGGEVETQYF

clone size: -
J gene: TRBJ1-2
D gene: -
CDR3 length: 14
V gene: TRBV4-2
CDR3 DNA: TGTGCCAGCAGCCAAGAAACACAGAACTATGGCTACACCTTC
CDR3 protein: CASSQETQNYGYTF

clone size: -
J gene: TRBJ2-7
D gene: TRBD2
CDR3 length: 14
V gene: TRBV10-1
CDR3 DNA: TGCGCCAGCAGGAAACTAGCGCCTTCCTACGAGCAGTACTTC
CDR3 protein: CASRKLAPSYEQYF

clone size: -
J gene: TRBJ1-3
D gene: -
CDR3 length: 14
V gene: TRBV19
CDR3 DNA: TGTGCCAGTAGTATGACGGAACGAGGAAACACCATATATTTT
CDR3 protein: CASSMTERGNTIYF

clone size: -
J gene: TRBJ2-2
D gene: TRBD1
CDR3 length: 16
V gene: TRBV7-8
CDR3 DNA: TGTGCCAGCAGCTTTCGTCAGGGGGCGTATACCGGGGAGCTGTTTTTT
CDR3 protein: CASSFRQGAYTGELFF

clone size: -
J gene: TRBJ1-1
D gene: -
CDR3 length: 12
V gene: TRBV7-3
CDR3 DNA: TGTGCCAGCAGGCGAGGGAACACTGAAGCTTTCTTT
CDR3 protein: CASRRGNTEAFF

clone size: -
J gene: TRBJ2-2
D gene: TRBD2
CDR3 length: 17
V gene: TRBV7-2
CDR3 DNA: TGTGCCAGCAGCTTAGCGCGGGGGGGCCTACGCACCGGGGAGCTGTTTTTT
CDR3 protein: CASSLARGGLRTGELFF

clone size: -
J gene: TRBJ1-2
D gene: -
CDR3 length: 11
V gene: TRBV7-3
CDR3 DNA: TGTGCCAGCAGCTCGGGAACTGGCTACACCTTC
CDR3 protein: CASSSGTGYTF

clone size: -
J gene: TRBJ2-1
D gene: TRBD2
CDR3 length: 15
V gene: TRBV3-1/TRBV3-2
CDR3 DNA: TGTGCCAGCAGCCTCACTAGCGGGAGGCTGAATGAGCAGTTCTTC
CDR3 protein: CASSLTSGRLNEQFF

clone size: -
J gene: TRBJ2-1
D gene: -
CDR3 length: 16
V gene: TRBV9
CDR3 DNA: TGTGCCAGCAGCGCTCCACCGAGCGGAACCGACAATGAGCAGTTCTTC
CDR3 protein: CASSAPPSGTDNEQFF